This T cell receptor (beta chain) was documented in a study of T cell changes during pregnancy in multiple sclerosis. Some clones are missing from TCRdb's copy, which holds only in-frame ones; the method was immunoSEQ multiplex PCR. The table has about 79,000 clones, 93% seen once; the top ten hold about 0.69%. The J segment lost 5 bases and the V segment lost 2 bases, leaving 8 bases of the junction unmatched. The CDR3 totals 16 residues. Germline CDR1 is LNHDA and CDR2 is SQIVND (reference sequence). This sequence was found in a female donor in good health, enrolled as a control in a pregnancy study. The sample consisted of peripheral blood, taken in the second trimester of pregnancy. The chain has TRBV19 and TRBJ1-5, with 8 bases aligning to TRBD1. The chain's CDR3 is CASSIMAGGVDQPQHF. CDR3 nucleotides: TGTGCCAGTAGTATAATGGCAGGGGGCGTTGATCAGCCCCAGCATTTT.